A selection of T cell receptor beta chains follows, all from one sample in a study of cytomegalovirus exposure and HLA in healthy donors. Libraries were prepared by immunoSEQ multiplex PCR; TCRdb keeps only in-frame clonotypes and omits some of them. This sample contains about 92,000 clones. Sequenced input: PBMCs. The source of these receptors is a man between 50 and 59 years old in good health and CMV-seropositive. Both conserved end residues are part of each CDR3.

v_gene	j_gene	CDR3aa
TRBV6-5	TRBJ2-7	CASRPGLAGVYEQYF
TRBV5-6	TRBJ2-1	CASSLFGEGSYNEQFF
TRBV4-3	TRBJ2-3	CASSQEGRPTDTQYF
TRBV6-5	TRBJ1-1	CASSLQGNTEAFF
TRBV7-2	TRBJ1-5	CASSLEELQPQHF
TRBV29-1	TRBJ1-1	CSVAGTEETMNTEAFF
TRBV6-5	TRBJ1-1	CASSRDSPMNTEAFF
TRBV7-2	TRBJ2-3	CASARADTQYF
TRBV7-2	TRBJ1-2	CASSWGQNYGYTF
TRBV30	TRBJ1-1	CAWSVQLGSTEAFF
TRBV29-1	TRBJ1-3	CSVPTGSGNTIYF
TRBV7-2	TRBJ2-5	CASSLEGLAETQYF
TRBV7-8	TRBJ1-1	CASSPPTGRGARNTEAFF
TRBV11-3	TRBJ1-2	CASSLETANYGYTF
TRBV30	TRBJ2-3	CAWSTATDTQYF
TRBV27	TRBJ2-5	CASSGTTGYETQYF
TRBV12-5	TRBJ1-1	CASGLVVGGQTTNTEAFF
TRBV6-5	TRBJ2-7	CASSYSRGRAYEQYF
TRBV30	TRBJ2-5	CAWSTFGGLGETQYF
TRBV5-1	TRBJ1-1	CASSLWLATEAFF
TRBV18	TRBJ1-2	CASSPQGLDYGYTF
TRBV30	TRBJ1-1	CAWGQAAEAFF
TRBV9	TRBJ1-5	CASSPHTGTGNQPQHF
TRBV4-3	TRBJ1-1	CASSQVGRGAGAFF
TRBV5-6	TRBJ2-1	CASSPVGTGDNEQFF
TRBV5-1	TRBJ1-4	CASRQLGQFREKLFF
TRBV10-3	TRBJ1-5	CAISAQVNQPQHF
TRBV4-2	TRBJ1-1	CASSRDRMNTEAFF